What follows are 18 T cell receptor beta chains derived from one specimen sequenced in a study of OX40 agonist ivuxolimab in advanced cancers. Only in-frame clones appear in the TCRdb table, and some are missing; sequencing was by immunoSEQ multiplex PCR. The sample contains 60,000 to 80,000 clones, about 81% of which appear only once. Material: CD4+ or CD8+ T cells sorted from blood, obtained in a trial of the OX40 agonist ivuxolimab. The receptors stem from an adult with an advanced solid tumor such as melanoma, head and neck, liver or kidney cancer.

The CDR3 sequence: CASSNTGGYGNTIYF. CDR3 bases: TGTGCCAGCTCAAATACAGGGGGCTATGGAAACACCATATATTTT. V usage is TRBV18 and J usage is TRBJ1-3, with 9 bases aligning to TRBD1. CDR3 length: 15 amino acids. Germline V lookup: CDR1 KGHSH, CDR2 LQKENI. V lost 5 bases, J lost 3 bases, and 5 bases stayed unmatched.

The count of this clone is one. The genes are TRBV7-8 and TRBJ2-4; D is ambiguous. From germline, CDR1 is SGHVS and CDR2 FQNEAQ. This CDR3 has 13 residues. V lost 5 bases and J lost 7, with 12 bases in between. This chain's CDR3 is CASSRTPANIQYF. CDR3 coding DNA: TGTGCCAGCAGCCGAACCCCTGCGAACATTCAGTACTTC.

In its sample, this clone was seen once. This rearrangement joins TRBV19 to TRBJ2-5; D is undetermined. Germline V gene sequence: CDR1 LNHDA, CDR2 SQIVND (reference sequence). V lost 4 bases, J lost 1 base, and 7 bases lay in between. The CDR3 runs 13 residues. The CDR3 loop is CASSTALQETQYF. CDR3 nucleotide sequence: TGTGCCAGTAGTACGGCGCTCCAAGAGACCCAGTACTTC.

This clone was observed a few times. The chain is built from TRBV6-5 and TRBJ2-7; D unclear. Germline CDR1 and CDR2: MNHEY and SVGAGI. The CDR3 spans 11 residues. The ends were cut back, 4 bases at V and 8 bases at J, with 9 bases in the middle. CDR3: CASSSPRQQYF. CDR3 nucleotides: TGTGCCAGCAGTTCCCCCCGCCAGCAGTACTTC.

Only a few counts were recorded for this clone. The chain joins TRBV9 to TRBJ1-5; D is uncertain. Trimming shortened V by 2 bases and J by 1 base, and 4 bases separated the two germline ends. From germline, CDR1 is SGDLS and CDR2 YYNGEE. The CDR3 is 13 amino acids. The chain's CDR3 is CASSVQSNQPQHF. The DNA for the CDR3 is TGTGCCAGCAGCGTTCAAAGCAATCAGCCCCAGCATTTT.

The chain employs TRBV9 and TRBJ1-1, with D possibly TRBD1 on 5 matching bases. The CDR3 totals 15 residues. CDR1 SGDLS and CDR2 YYNGEE come from the germline V gene. V lost 2 bases and J lost 6, with 17 bases in between. The CDR3 loop reads CASSVGRGTQAEAFF. The CDR3 DNA follows: TGTGCCAGCAGCGTCGGCCGGGGCACCCAAGCTGAAGCTTTCTTT.

V gene TRBV7-2 combines with J gene TRBJ1-1; D gene uncertain. CDR3 length equals 14 residues. V was cut by 5 bases and J by 0 bases, with 10 bases left in between. CDR1 SGHTA and CDR2 FQGNSA come from the germline V gene. CDR3 loop: CASSQYGMNTEAFF. As DNA, the CDR3 is TGTGCCAGCAGCCAATACGGGATGAACACTGAAGCTTTCTTT.

J is TRBJ1-4 and V is TRBV19; D may be TRBD1 (6 bases). The V and J ends lost 1 base and 11 bases respectively, with 11 bases between them. CDR1 is LNHDA, CDR2 SQIVND, per germline (reference sequence). The CDR3 is 13 residues long. The CDR3 reads CASSIGGPGKLFF. In DNA, the CDR3 is TGTGCCAGTAGTATAGGGGGGCCGGGGAAACTGTTTTTT.

The chain carries TRBV6-5 and TRBJ1-5, with D unresolved. Trimming took off 2 bases at V and 1 base at J, with 6 bases between the two ends. The CDR3 extends over 14 amino acids. Germline CDR1 and CDR2: MNHEY and SVGAGI. Here the CDR3 reads CASSYSFSNQPQHF. The CDR3 coding sequence is TGTGCCAGCAGTTACAGTTTCAGCAATCAGCCCCAGCATTTT.

The chain is built from TRBV4-2 and TRBJ1-1; the match to TRBD1 covers 9 bases. V lost 0 bases to trimming and J lost 0 bases; unmatched junction nucleotides: 5. CDR3 size: 17 residues. Germline V gene lookup returns CDR1 LGHNA and CDR2 YNFKEQ. CDR3 in amino acids: CASSQDGTGTLNTEAFF. The CDR3, as DNA: TGTGCCAGCAGCCAAGATGGGACAGGGACTCTGAACACTGAAGCTTTCTTT.

The chain is built from TRBV2 and TRBJ1-4, with 9 positions matching TRBD1. The length of the CDR3 is 15 residues. The germline CDR1 and CDR2 sequences are SNHLY and FYNNEI. The V segment lost 6 bases and the J segment 8 bases; nucleotides outside the gene matches: 10. CDR3 loop: CASRVYRGRGEKLFF. The CDR3 DNA reads as TGTGCCAGCAGAGTCTACAGGGGGCGCGGGGAAAAACTGTTTTTT.

The rearrangement joins TRBV7-2 to TRBJ2-5; D is possibly TRBD2 (5 bases). The ends were cut back, 3 bases at V and 5 bases at J, with 13 bases in the middle. Germline lookup yields CDR1 SGHTA and CDR2 FQGNSA. The CDR3 spans 14 residues. The CDR3 DNA is TGTGCCAGCAGCTTGGACTGGAGCAGGGAGACCCAGTACTTC. Translated, it gives CASSLDWSRETQYF.

The rearrangement links TRBV27 to TRBJ1-5; a weak D match, TRBD1 (5 bases). Germline CDR1 and CDR2: MNHEY and SMNVEV (reference sequence). The V gene lost 6 bases and the J gene lost 4 bases, with 13 bases spanning the gap. CDR3 length: 14 residues. CDR3 amino acids: CASRNGAGNQPQHF. The DNA of the CDR3 is TGTGCCAGCAGAAATGGGGCAGGGAATCAGCCCCAGCATTTT.

The chain recombines TRBV7-2 with TRBJ2-2; D unclear. V lost 5 bases, J lost 7 bases, and 11 bases lay in between. Germline loops: CDR1 SGHTA, CDR2 FQGNSA. This CDR3 contains 13 residues. The CDR3 reads CASSPQLYGELFF. In DNA, the CDR3 is TGTGCCAGCAGCCCCCAACTGTACGGGGAGCTGTTTTTT.

The chain joins TRBV18 to TRBJ1-2, with D unresolved. V dropped 2 bases and J dropped 4 bases, with 14 bases sitting between them. The germline gives CDR1 KGHSH, CDR2 LQKENI. This CDR3 is 15 amino acids long. The CDR3 DNA follows: TGTGCCAGCTCACCAGGACCCAAAACCGGCTATGGCTACACCTTC. This gives the protein CASSPGPKTGYGYTF.

This clone has more than one count but fewer than ten. This chain links TRBV6-1 with TRBJ2-7; 9 bases align to TRBD1. The trim removed 7 bases at V and 6 bases at J, leaving 7 bases unmatched. Germline V gives CDR1 MNHNS, CDR2 SASEGT. This CDR3 has 13 amino acids. Written as DNA, the CDR3 is TGTGCCAGCAAAAGGACAGGGGTCGGCGAGCAGTACTTC. Translated: CASKRTGVGEQYF.

This clone was picked up one time. The chain uses TRBV6-1 and TRBJ1-2; TRBD1 matches 7 bases. The CDR3 length is 14 residues. CDR1 MNHNS and CDR2 SASEGT come from the germline V gene. J lost 5 bases, V lost 8 bases, and 11 bases had no gene match. The CDR3 DNA is TGTGCCAGCGATCCGGGACAGCTTCTTTATGGCTACACCTTC. Residues: CASDPGQLLYGYTF.

The chain has TRBV7-8 and TRBJ2-7; D uncertain. V lost 4 bases to trimming and J lost 2 bases, with 15 bases between them. Germline V CDR1 and CDR2: SGHVS, FQNEAQ. The CDR3 extends over 15 amino acids. CDR3 coding DNA: TGTGCCAGCAGCTCCGACACGCTCGGCGCCTACGAGCAGTACTTC. Its protein product is CASSSDTLGAYEQYF.